A selection of T cell receptor beta chains follows, all from one sample in a study of T cells after yellow fever vaccination. MiXCR, run by TCRdb on the 5' RACE reads, gives a single entry per CDR3 protein. This sample carries a few hundred thousand distinct CDR3 sequences, about 10% of them seen once, and the ten largest clones take about 3.7%. Sequenced here: CD4+ T cells sorted from PBMCs, sampled 5 days after the yellow fever booster vaccination. Receptors were obtained from a man between 18 and 35 years old who received the YFV17D yellow fever vaccine. CDR3s include the opening cysteine and the closing phenylalanine or tryptophan. Fields, in order: clone size, D gene, J gene, V gene, CDR3 protein, CDR3 DNA. The D gene is left open where the match is weak. Some rows mark clone size as missing; the rest say once, few, many or name a class of expanded clone.

abundance: .
d_gene: .
j_gene: TRBJ1-5
v_gene: TRBV7-2
CDR3aa: CASSLAGRLNQPQHF
CDR3nt: TGTGCCAGCAGCTTAGCGGGCAGGCTCAATCAGCCCCAGCATTTT

abundance: many
d_gene: .
j_gene: TRBJ2-2
v_gene: TRBV4-2
CDR3aa: CASSQGGSPTGELFF
CDR3nt: TGTGCCAGCAGCCAAGGGGGGTCCCCCACCGGGGAGCTGTTTTTT

abundance: few
d_gene: .
j_gene: TRBJ1-4
v_gene: TRBV28
CDR3aa: CASSDVLGLFF
CDR3nt: TGTGCCAGCAGTGACGTCCTTGGACTGTTTTTT

abundance: few
d_gene: .
j_gene: TRBJ1-2
v_gene: TRBV3-1
CDR3aa: CASSQEFSGYTF
CDR3nt: TGTGCCAGCAGCCAAGAATTTTCCGGCTACACCTTC

abundance: few
d_gene: .
j_gene: TRBJ1-2
v_gene: TRBV6-5
CDR3aa: CASSYAPWRGKGYTF
CDR3nt: TGTGCCAGCAGTTACGCTCCGTGGAGGGGAAAAGGCTACACCTTC

abundance: few
d_gene: .
j_gene: TRBJ1-5
v_gene: TRBV5-1
CDR3aa: CASSYGALNQPQHF
CDR3nt: TGCGCCAGCAGCTACGGGGCCCTAAATCAGCCCCAGCATTTT

abundance: .
d_gene: .
j_gene: TRBJ1-1
v_gene: TRBV29-1
CDR3aa: CSVAGGWGMNTEAFF
CDR3nt: TGCAGCGTTGCTGGAGGTTGGGGGATGAACACTGAAGCTTTCTTT

abundance: .
d_gene: TRBD2
j_gene: TRBJ2-3
v_gene: TRBV29-1
CDR3aa: CSVELPSGGLDTQYF
CDR3nt: TGCAGCGTTGAACTGCCTAGCGGGGGTTTAGATACGCAGTATTTT

abundance: .
d_gene: TRBD1
j_gene: TRBJ2-5
v_gene: TRBV10-3
CDR3aa: CAISALTGTEETQYF
CDR3nt: TGTGCCATCAGTGCCTTGACAGGGACCGAAGAGACCCAGTACTTC

abundance: few
d_gene: TRBD1
j_gene: TRBJ2-5
v_gene: TRBV5-4
CDR3aa: CASSRQGATETQYF
CDR3nt: TGTGCCAGCAGCCGACAGGGGGCGACGGAGACCCAGTACTTC

abundance: many
d_gene: TRBD2
j_gene: TRBJ2-2
v_gene: TRBV12-3/TRBV12-4
CDR3aa: CASSRGDTGELFF
CDR3nt: TGTGCCAGCAGTCGGGGGGACACCGGGGAGCTGTTTTTT

abundance: .
d_gene: TRBD1
j_gene: TRBJ1-5
v_gene: TRBV20-1
CDR3aa: CSARVTGAGNQPQHF
CDR3nt: TGCAGTGCTAGAGTTACAGGGGCGGGCAATCAGCCCCAGCATTTT

abundance: many
d_gene: TRBD1
j_gene: TRBJ2-7
v_gene: TRBV12-3/TRBV12-4
CDR3aa: CASSFGSGGDEQYF
CDR3nt: TGTGCCAGCAGTTTCGGGTCAGGGGGCGACGAGCAGTACTTC

abundance: .
d_gene: TRBD1
j_gene: TRBJ1-1
v_gene: TRBV6-5
CDR3aa: CASSPRTGYMGTEAFF
CDR3nt: TGTGCCAGCAGCCCAAGGACAGGCTACATGGGAACTGAAGCTTTCTTT

abundance: .
d_gene: .
j_gene: TRBJ1-4
v_gene: TRBV5-6
CDR3aa: CASSYGTRGEKLFF
CDR3nt: TGTGCCAGCAGCTACGGGACGAGGGGTGAAAAACTGTTTTTT

abundance: many
d_gene: .
j_gene: TRBJ2-2
v_gene: TRBV6-4
CDR3aa: CASSPQGVSTGELFF
CDR3nt: TGTGCCAGCAGTCCACAGGGTGTAAGCACCGGGGAGCTGTTTTTT

abundance: .
d_gene: TRBD1
j_gene: TRBJ2-1
v_gene: TRBV4-2
CDR3aa: CASSHLGQDMYNEQFF
CDR3nt: TGTGCCAGCAGCCACCTGGGACAGGACATGTACAATGAGCAGTTCTTC

abundance: .
d_gene: .
j_gene: TRBJ2-1
v_gene: TRBV7-2
CDR3aa: CASSLSWGLTEQFF
CDR3nt: TGTGCCAGCAGCTTATCATGGGGTCTGACTGAGCAGTTCTTC

abundance: few
d_gene: .
j_gene: TRBJ1-3
v_gene: TRBV4-3
CDR3aa: CASSQDGYGNTIYF
CDR3nt: TGCGCCAGCAGCCAAGACGGGTACGGAAACACCATATATTTT

abundance: .
d_gene: TRBD2
j_gene: TRBJ2-7
v_gene: TRBV4-2
CDR3aa: CASSQLAGWLNEQYF
CDR3nt: TGTGCCAGCAGCCAGTTAGCGGGGTGGTTGAACGAGCAGTACTTC

abundance: few
d_gene: TRBD1
j_gene: TRBJ1-2
v_gene: TRBV7-2
CDR3aa: CASSSGGTASNYGYTF
CDR3nt: TGTGCCAGCAGCTCGGGAGGGACAGCCTCTAACTATGGCTACACCTTC

abundance: once
d_gene: .
j_gene: TRBJ1-1
v_gene: TRBV12-3/TRBV12-4
CDR3aa: CASSLGHQEAFF
CDR3nt: TGTGCCAGCAGTTTAGGGCACCAGGAAGCTTTCTTT